Shown below are 14 T cell receptor beta chains from a single sample sequenced in a study of blood T cell repertoires in COVID-19. Assay: immunoSEQ multiplex PCR; the TCRdb copy retains only in-frame clones and omits some. This repertoire shows roughly 200,000 clones, roughly 87% found once; its top ten account for 9% to 12%. The sample was PBMCs or T cells enriched from blood (not recorded which). The receptors come from a man aged 18-30 years with acute COVID-19.

This chain connects TRBV10-1 to TRBJ2-3, with 9 bases matching TRBD1. CDR3 size: 14 residues. From germline, CDR1 is WNHNN and CDR2 SYGVQD (reference sequence). V gave up 4 bases and J gave up 4 bases; unmatched junction bases: 3. The CDR3 DNA sequence: TGCGCCAGCAGTGGGGGACAGGGTCCAGATACGCAGTATTTT. It specifies CASSGGQGPDTQYF.

V gene TRBV30 combines with J gene TRBJ2-1; tentatively, D is TRBD2 (5 bases). The V gene's germline CDR1 is GTSNPN and CDR2 SVGIG (reference sequence). The ends were cut back, 5 bases at V and 2 bases at J, with 13 bases in the middle. The CDR3 loop spans 14 amino acids. CDR3 DNA: TGTGCCTGGGGACTCCGCGGGCCCTACAATGAGCAGTTCTTC. This translates into CAWGLRGPYNEQFF.

The sample holds one count of this clone. The rearrangement uses TRBV9 and TRBJ2-7, with 7 bases aligning to TRBD2. The CDR3 is 12 amino acids. The V gene's germline CDR1 is SGDLS and CDR2 YYNGEE. Trimming took 0 bases from V and 7 from J; bases not matched to a gene: 1. The CDR3 region is CASSVGAGEQYF. Written as DNA, the CDR3 is TGTGCCAGCAGCGTAGGAGCGGGAGAGCAGTACTTC.

The chain has TRBV19 and TRBJ2-1; possibly TRBD1 for D (5 bases). Between the trimmed V and J ends, which lost 5 bases and 0 bases, there was a span of 11 bases. Germline lookup yields CDR1 LNHDA and CDR2 SQIVND (reference sequence). The CDR3 consists of 15 residues. CDR3 sequence (DNA): TGTGCCAGTAGTGACAGCAAGCTCTCCTACAATGAGCAGTTCTTC. The encoded protein is CASSDSKLSYNEQFF.

The count of this clone is one. This rearrangement joins TRBV10-2 to TRBJ2-1; D remains unclear. The germline V and J ends were trimmed by 6 bases and 0 bases, with 9 bases remaining between them. Looked up from germline, CDR1 is WSHSY and CDR2 is SAAADI. CDR3 length equals 14 residues. The CDR3 is CASSVVSSYNEQFF. For the CDR3, the DNA is TGCGCCAGCAGCGTGGTGAGCTCCTACAATGAGCAGTTCTTC.

The chain joins TRBV19 to TRBJ2-6, with D possibly TRBD1 on 6 matching bases. The V gene lost 2 bases and the J gene lost 2 bases, with 7 bases spanning the gap. The germline V gene encodes CDR1 LNHDA and CDR2 SQIVND (reference sequence). The CDR3 length is 15 residues. Here the CDR3 DNA reads TGTGCCAGTAGTATATCAGGGGCTGGGGCCAACGTCCTGACTTTC. Protein sequence: CASSISGAGANVLTF.

V usage is TRBV24-1 and J usage is TRBJ1-5; 10 nucleotides match TRBD1. Trimming removed 4 bases from V and 7 bases from J; junction bases left unmatched: 6. CDR1 KGHDR and CDR2 SFDVKD come from the germline V gene. This CDR3 contains 15 residues. This CDR3 reads CATSEKGQGSQPQHF. CDR3 coding DNA: TGTGCCACCAGTGAGAAGGGACAGGGGAGCCAGCCCCAGCATTTT.

The V and J genes are TRBV28 and TRBJ1-4, with 7 bases identical to TRBD1. Germline CDR1 is MDHEN and CDR2 is SYDVKM. V dropped 2 bases and J dropped 7; count of bases not matched to a gene: 7. The length of the CDR3 is 15 residues. The CDR3 reads CASSLVGGRSEKLFF. CDR3 sequence (DNA): TGTGCCAGCAGTTTAGTAGGGGGCAGAAGTGAAAAACTGTTTTTT.

This chain connects TRBV27 to TRBJ2-3, with 8 nucleotides matching TRBD2. The CDR3 contains 17 residues. Germline assignment: CDR1 MNHEY and CDR2 SMNVEV (reference sequence). J lost 2 bases, V lost 9 bases, and 16 bases had no gene match. CDR3 residues: CASKGWREVPTTDTQYF. CDR3 DNA: TGTGCCAGTAAGGGTTGGCGGGAGGTCCCCACCACAGATACGCAGTATTTT.

The chain is built from TRBV29-1 and TRBJ1-1, with 8 nucleotides matching TRBD1. The CDR3 runs 13 residues. Germline V gene sequence: CDR1 SQVTM, CDR2 ANQGSEA. The V gene end was trimmed by 6 bases and the J gene end by 2 bases; junction bases not matched to a gene: 5. As DNA, the CDR3 is TGCAGCGTGAGGACAGGGCGAAACACTGAAGCTTTCTTT. Translation gives CSVRTGRNTEAFF.

The rearrangement links TRBV13 to TRBJ2-3; the match to TRBD2 covers 7 bases. Germline CDR1 reads PRHDT; CDR2 reads FYEKMQ (reference sequence). This CDR3 is 16 amino acids long. J lost 2 bases, V lost 4 bases, and 9 bases had no gene match. Here the CDR3 reads CASSSLGAGTTDTQYF. CDR3 coding DNA: TGTGCCAGCAGCTCGCTGGGAGCGGGAACCACAGATACGCAGTATTTT. The variable domain in full, completed from reference TRBV13 and TRBJ2-3, reads AAGVIQSPRHLIKEKRETATLKCYPIPRHDTVYWYQQGPGQDPQFLISFYEKMQSDKGSIPDRFSAQQFSDYHSELNMSSLELGDSALYFCASSSLGAGTTDTQYFGPGTRLTVL.

This clone was seen a handful of times. V gene TRBV18 combines with J gene TRBJ2-3; D uncertain. CDR1 and CDR2 from the germline V gene are KGHSH and LQKENI. Trimming took off 0 bases at V and 1 base at J, with 5 bases between the two ends. This CDR3 spans 14 amino acids. For the CDR3, the DNA is TGTGCCAGCTCACCACCGCCGGGCACAGATACGCAGTATTTT. This translates into CASSPPPGTDTQYF.

The chain combines TRBV30 with TRBJ2-1, with D perhaps matching TRBD2 (5 bases). The germline CDR1 and CDR2 sequences are GTSNPN and SVGIG (reference sequence). CDR3 size: 16 residues. Deletions cut 0 bases from V and 0 bases from J, with 12 bases between. The CDR3 region is CAWSVRGITSYNEQFF. The CDR3 DNA reads as TGTGCCTGGAGTGTACGGGGTATAACCTCCTACAATGAGCAGTTCTTC.

This chain links TRBV28 with TRBJ2-3; 9 nucleotides agree with TRBD1. Per germline, CDR1 MDHEN and CDR2 SYDVKM. This CDR3 contains 16 residues. J was trimmed by 4 bases and V by 4 bases; bases with no gene match: 9. CDR3 sequence reads: CASSSRWGQGSDTQYF. The DNA of the CDR3 is TGTGCCAGCAGTTCCCGTTGGGGACAGGGATCAGATACGCAGTATTTT.